This TCR beta chain was documented in a study of Graves' ophthalmopathy and Graves' hyperthyroidism. For the study at large: Sampling took place at initial diagnosis, with peripheral blood obtained before any treatment.

With regard to this clonotype: The antigen is not known. One end of the junction does not line up with germline, which may come from a read error.

Amplified TCR beta CDR3 regions were obtained using RNA transcripts as template. The authors performed first-round RT-PCR with HTBI primers and then a second-round multiplex PCR. TCRdb called the multiplex PCR reads again in MiXCR, with one record for every CDR3 protein. The sample records about 420,000 distinct CDR3 sequences, under 25% being singletons. The PBMCs used were ones drawn from around 10 ml of fresh peripheral blood. From germline, CDR1 is SGHAT and CDR2 FQNNGV. The CDR3 has 15 residues. General study points: Ophthalmopathy and stable hyperthyroidism were discriminated by a 13-signature model, with roughly 90% sensitivity and 65% to 83% specificity.

Sequenced: peripheral blood. The TCR sequence derives from a woman between 18 and 30 years old with stable Graves' hyperthyroidism. The V call is TRBV11-2, the J call TRBJ2-3; 7 nucleotides match TRBD2. In DNA form, the CDR3 reads TGTGCCAGCAGCTTTCGTGGACTAGGCACAAATACGCAGTATTTT. Protein: CASSFRGLGTNTQYF.